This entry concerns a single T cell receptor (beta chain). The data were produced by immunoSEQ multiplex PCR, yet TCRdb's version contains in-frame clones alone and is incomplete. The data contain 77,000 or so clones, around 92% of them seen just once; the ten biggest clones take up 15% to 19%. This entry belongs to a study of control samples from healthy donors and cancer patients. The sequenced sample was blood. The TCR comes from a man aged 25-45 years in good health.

The CDR3 DNA sequence: TGTGCCAGCAGCCAAGCCGATACGCAGTATTTT. Translation: CASSQADTQYF. V and J are TRBV3-1 (or the pseudogene TRBV3-2) and TRBJ2-3; D unresolved. The CDR3 runs 11 residues. Germline lookup yields CDR1 LGHDT and CDR2 YNNKEL (reference sequence). V gave up 1 base and J gave up 6 bases, with 2 bases separating them.